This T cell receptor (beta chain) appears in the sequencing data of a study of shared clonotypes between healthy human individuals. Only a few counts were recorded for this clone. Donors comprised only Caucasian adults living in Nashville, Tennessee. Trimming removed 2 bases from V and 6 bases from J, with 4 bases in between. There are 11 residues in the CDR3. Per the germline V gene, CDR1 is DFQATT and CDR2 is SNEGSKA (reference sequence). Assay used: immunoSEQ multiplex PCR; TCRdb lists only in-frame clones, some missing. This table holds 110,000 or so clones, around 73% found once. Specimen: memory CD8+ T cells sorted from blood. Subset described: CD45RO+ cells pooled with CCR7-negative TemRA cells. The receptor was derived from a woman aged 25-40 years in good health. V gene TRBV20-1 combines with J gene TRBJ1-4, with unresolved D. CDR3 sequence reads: CSARHDEKLFF. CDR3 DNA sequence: TGCAGTGCTAGACATGATGAAAAACTGTTTTTT.